Following are 18 T cell receptor beta chains from one sample sequenced in a study of T cell responses to AZD1222 COVID-19 vaccine (dated by TCRdb to the early 2020s). The time point label, read with the paper, signifies: baseline before first vaccination. In the paper's terms, the treatment or condition label means: meningococcal conjugate vaccine given as trial control. Libraries were made using the immunoSEQ multiplex PCR assay. TCRdb stores this immuneACCESS table with in-frame sequences only. Part of the clones is absent; in the studies checked, under half of the shortfall reflects unresolved V genes, and no reason is known for the rest. The sample table holds approximately 77,000 clones, of which roughly 94% were seen once. The ten most abundant clones make up 6% to 8.5% of the sample. This specimen consisted of peripheral blood, obtained on day 0 of MenACWY control vaccination. Receptors were obtained from an adult in good health.

The chain uses TRBV3-1 (or the pseudogene TRBV3-2) and TRBJ2-2, with 11 bases matching TRBD2. The CDR3 runs 15 residues. Trimming took 4 bases from V and 6 from J; bases not matched to a gene: 4. Looked up from germline, CDR1 is LGHDT and CDR2 is YNNKEL (reference sequence). The CDR3 DNA reads as TGTGCCAGCAGCCTCCCTAGCGGGAGGTCCGGGGAGCTGTTTTTT. As protein: CASSLPSGRSGELFF.

This chain links TRBV29-1 with TRBJ2-3; possibly TRBD1 for D (6 bases). V was cut by 4 bases and J by 11 bases, with 31 bases left in between. Per germline, CDR1 SQVTM and CDR2 ANQGSEA. The CDR3 is 17 amino acids. The CDR3 reads CSVGWGRARKVLQGQYF. DNA for the CDR3: TGCAGCGTTGGGTGGGGCAGGGCGAGGAAGGTTTTACAGGGGCAGTATTTT.

The rearrangement uses TRBV9 and TRBJ1-2, with D unclear. V gave up 0 bases and J gave up 1 base, with 7 bases separating them. CDR1 is SGDLS, CDR2 YYNGEE, per germline. The CDR3 is 14 residues long. The CDR3 DNA sequence: TGTGCCAGCAGCGTAGGAGACCTTAACTATGGCTACACCTTC. It codes for CASSVGDLNYGYTF.

A few counts support this clone. The chain is built from TRBV6-5 and TRBJ1-5; 8 bases agree with TRBD1. V trimming: 4 bases; J trimming: 5 bases; junction bases outside the gene matches: 7. CDR3 length: 15 residues. CDR1 and CDR2 from the germline V gene are MNHEY and SVGAGI. CDR3 region: CASSSGQALHQPQHF. The CDR3 DNA follows: TGTGCCAGCAGTTCGGGACAGGCCCTTCATCAGCCCCAGCATTTT.

This chain links TRBV28 with TRBJ1-1; D unresolved. From germline, CDR1 is MDHEN and CDR2 SYDVKM. The V and J ends lost 7 bases and 0 bases respectively, with 9 bases between them. This CDR3 is 13 amino acids long. The CDR3 DNA reads as TGTGCCAGCACCCAGATCCTGAACACTGAAGCTTTCTTT. Translation: CASTQILNTEAFF.

The genes are TRBV12-3 or TRBV12-4 and TRBJ1-3; 7 bases line up with TRBD1. With 6 bases clipped from V and 8 bases from J, the junction kept 7 bases outside the gene matches. The CDR3 spans 13 residues. The CDR3 DNA is TGTGCCAGCAGATTACAGGGGTCGGACACCATATATTTT. As protein: CASRLQGSDTIYF.

The gene calls are TRBV7-8 and TRBJ2-3, with unresolved D. The germline gives CDR1 SGHVS, CDR2 FQNEAQ. V lost 0 bases to trimming and J lost 2 bases, with 21 bases between them. This CDR3 spans 19 amino acids. CDR3 DNA sequence: TGTGCCAGCAGCTTAGCCTCTCTCTCCGCGCGCGCCTTCACAGATACGCAGTATTTT. As protein: CASSLASLSARAFTDTQYF.

This chain links TRBV10-2 with TRBJ2-3; D gene uncertain. CDR3 length equals 14 residues. Trimming left V 7 bases short and J 0 bases short, with 11 bases between. Germline values: CDR1 WSHSY, CDR2 SAAADI. DNA of the CDR3: TGCGCCAGCACAATCAGCCTTAGCACAGATACGCAGTATTTT. This translates into CASTISLSTDTQYF.

This chain joins TRBV4-3 and TRBJ2-1, with D unclear. Per the germline V gene, CDR1 is LGHNA and CDR2 is YSLEER. V was pared by 3 bases and J by 3 bases, with 9 bases between. The CDR3 totals 14 residues. CDR3 DNA sequence: TGCGCCAGCAGCCACCACGAGGTCTACAATGAGCAGTTCTTC. It encodes CASSHHEVYNEQFF.

The rearrangement joins TRBV12-3 or TRBV12-4 to TRBJ1-5; D may be TRBD1 (5 bases). Trimming removed 6 bases at V and 10 bases at J, with 13 bases between. CDR3 length: 12 amino acids. The CDR3 loop is CASRVAGTPQHF. CDR3 DNA: TGTGCCAGCAGAGTGGCCGGGACTCCCCAGCATTTT.

The genes are TRBV28 and TRBJ1-4, with D unresolved. The CDR3 extends over 14 amino acids. CDR1 is MDHEN and CDR2 is SYDVKM in the germline V gene. Between the trimmed V and J ends, which lost 6 bases and 8 bases, there was a span of 16 bases. The CDR3 DNA is TGTGCCAGCAGCTCCTCAAGCTCTGGGGAAAAACTGTTTTTT. Its protein is CASSSSSSGEKLFF.

V and J are TRBV15 and TRBJ1-5; tentatively, D is TRBD1 (6 bases). The CDR3 spans 14 residues. V was clipped by 1 base and J by 6 bases, with 10 bases between them. The germline V gene encodes CDR1 LNHNV and CDR2 YYDKDF (reference sequence). CDR3 amino acids: CATSRAQGIQPQHF. CDR3 in DNA: TGTGCCACCAGCAGAGCCCAGGGGATTCAGCCCCAGCATTTT.

The chain's CDR3 is CASSPAGTSGPYNEQFF. For the CDR3, the DNA is TGTGCCAGCAGTCCCGCTGGGACTAGCGGGCCTTACAATGAGCAGTTCTTC. The chain combines TRBV27 with TRBJ2-1; 12 bases are a match to TRBD2. In germline, CDR1 is MNHEY, CDR2 SMNVEV (reference sequence). V trimming: 5 bases; J trimming: 4 bases; junction bases outside the gene matches: 9. The CDR3 is made up of 17 amino acids.

The rearrangement joins TRBV7-9 to TRBJ2-7, with TRBD1 identical over 11 bases. Germline V gives CDR1 SEHNR, CDR2 FQNEAQ (reference sequence). Trimming cost V 5 bases and J 3 bases; bases outside gene matches: 9. This CDR3 is built from 16 residues. CDR3 sequence reads: CASSPPFGTGGYEQYF. The DNA of the CDR3 is TGTGCCAGCAGCCCCCCCTTCGGGACAGGGGGCTACGAGCAGTACTTC.

This rearrangement joins TRBV3-1 (or the pseudogene TRBV3-2) to TRBJ1-6; the D gene is possibly TRBD1 (5 bases). V gave up 4 bases and J gave up 9 bases, with 10 bases separating them. Germline-derived CDR1 and CDR2 are LGHDT and YNNKEL (reference sequence). The CDR3 consists of 13 residues. CDR3 sequence (DNA): TGTGCCAGCAGCCGAGAGAGGGGTTCACCCCTCCACTTT. Translated, it gives CASSRERGSPLHF.

This clone was seen a single time. The rearrangement links TRBV19 to TRBJ1-1; D gene unclear. This CDR3 region has 15 residues. Germline values: CDR1 LNHDA, CDR2 SQIVND (reference sequence). Trimming removed 6 bases at V and 0 bases at J, with 14 bases between. The DNA for the CDR3 is TGTGCCAGTAGCAATATGGGCGGCATGAACACTGAAGCTTTCTTT. Translating gives CASSNMGGMNTEAFF.

The V gene is TRBV5-6, the J gene TRBJ2-2, with 9 bases matching TRBD2. The CDR3 sequence is 19 residues long. The germline V gene has CDR1 SGHDT and CDR2 YYEEEE. The V segment lost 2 bases and the J segment 9 bases; nucleotides outside the gene matches: 20. The CDR3 DNA reads TGTGCCAGCAGCTTAACCGGGCTCGGGGCTAGCGGGATCGGCTGGGAGCTGTTTTTT. It yields the protein CASSLTGLGASGIGWELFF.

The rearrangement joins TRBV6-4 to TRBJ2-1; TRBD1 or TRBD2 may be the D gene (5 bases each). V was trimmed by 3 bases and J by 2 bases, leaving 8 bases between them. This CDR3 spans 14 amino acids. Looked up from germline, CDR1 is MRHNA and CDR2 is SNTAGT. The DNA for the CDR3 is TGTGCCAGCAGTGAGGGGGTTGCCTACAATGAGCAGTTCTTC. Residues: CASSEGVAYNEQFF.